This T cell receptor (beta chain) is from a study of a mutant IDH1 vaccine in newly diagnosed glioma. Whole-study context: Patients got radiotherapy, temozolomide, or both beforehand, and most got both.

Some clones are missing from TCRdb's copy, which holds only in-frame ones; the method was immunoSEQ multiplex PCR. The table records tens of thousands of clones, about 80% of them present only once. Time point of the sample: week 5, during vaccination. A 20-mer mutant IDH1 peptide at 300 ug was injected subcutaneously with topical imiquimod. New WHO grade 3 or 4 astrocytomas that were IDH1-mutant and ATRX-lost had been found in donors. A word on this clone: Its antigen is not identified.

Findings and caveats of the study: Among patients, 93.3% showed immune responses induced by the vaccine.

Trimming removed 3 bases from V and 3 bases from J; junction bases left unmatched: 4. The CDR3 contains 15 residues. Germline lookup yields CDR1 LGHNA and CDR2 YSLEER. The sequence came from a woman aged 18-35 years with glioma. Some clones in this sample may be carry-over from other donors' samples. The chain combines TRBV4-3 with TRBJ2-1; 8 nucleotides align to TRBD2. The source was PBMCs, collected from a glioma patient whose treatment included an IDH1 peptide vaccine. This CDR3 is CASSQGSGGYNEQFF. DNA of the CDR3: TGCGCCAGCAGCCAGGGGAGCGGGGGCTACAATGAGCAGTTCTTC.